Each of the 23 T cell receptor beta chains below was sequenced from the same sample in a study of EBV T-cell therapy then PD-1 blockade in nasopharyngeal carcinoma. The treatment was: AdE1-LMPpoly-expanded autologous EBV-specific T-cell therapy followed by anti-PD-1 nivolumab. Their target antigens are unknown. Some clones are missing from TCRdb's copy, which holds only in-frame ones; the method was immunoSEQ multiplex PCR. This sample has tens of thousands of clones; 82% occur once, and the top ten carry roughly 24%. This specimen consisted of CD8+ T cells from blood, obtained at day -245 from a patient whose treatment included autologous EBV-specific T cells and nivolumab. These receptors were obtained from a man between 35 and 55 years old with nasopharyngeal carcinoma.

The chain recombines TRBV6-5 with TRBJ2-1, with D possibly TRBD2 on 7 matching bases. Germline V lookup: CDR1 MNHEY, CDR2 SVGAGI. The V end was cut by 5 bases, the J end by 4 bases, with 15 bases between. There are 15 residues in the CDR3. CDR3 protein: CASSPARGGYNEQFF. CDR3 nucleotide sequence: TGTGCCAGCAGTCCGGCAAGGGGGGGGTACAATGAGCAGTTCTTC.

V and J are TRBV5-1 and TRBJ2-5; 7 bases fit TRBD2. With V trimmed by 1 base and J by 4 bases, 4 bases remained unmatched. This CDR3 comprises 14 residues. CDR1 and CDR2 (germline): SGHRS, YFSETQ. CDR3 in amino acids: CASSLSPGGETQYF. The CDR3 DNA is TGCGCCAGCAGCTTGTCCCCGGGGGGAGAGACCCAGTACTTC. The full variable domain, with the rest looked up from reference TRBV5-1 and TRBJ2-5, is KAGVTQTPRYLIKTRGQQVTLSCSPISGHRSVSWYQQTPGQGLQFLFEYFSETQRNKGNFPGRFSGRQFSNSRSEMNVSTLELGDSALYLCASSLSPGGETQYFGPGTRLLVL.

Here the CDR3 DNA reads TGCGCCAGCAGCCATTTACAGGGAGGGAATTCACCCCTCCACTTT. This codes for CASSHLQGGNSPLHF. The gene calls are TRBV4-3 and TRBJ1-6, with D possibly matching TRBD1 (6 bases). This CDR3 spans 15 amino acids. The ends were cut back, 3 bases at V and 7 bases at J, with 13 bases in the middle. The V gene's germline CDR1 is LGHNA and CDR2 YSLEER.

This clone was counted a single time. This chain connects TRBV12-3 or TRBV12-4 to TRBJ2-2, with D maybe TRBD1 (5 bases). CDR3 length: 13 amino acids. The germline V and J ends were trimmed by 7 bases and 3 bases, with 9 bases remaining between them. CDR3 bases: TGTGCCAGCATCTCAGGGTACACCGGGGAGCTGTTTTTT. Protein product: CASISGYTGELFF.

The DNA of the CDR3 is TGTGCCAGCAGGCGCCGGGACAGAGACTCTATTAACTATGGCTACACCTTC. The encoded protein is CASRRRDRDSINYGYTF. The genes are TRBV28 and TRBJ1-2; 7 bases align to TRBD1. The CDR3 totals 17 residues. V shed 6 bases and J 1 base; nucleotides not matched to a gene: 14. Germline V gene sequence: CDR1 MDHEN, CDR2 SYDVKM.

The genes are TRBV9 and TRBJ2-1; TRBD2 matches at 9 bases. Trimming at V came to 3 bases and at J to 7 bases, leaving 8 bases not matched to a gene. Germline lookup yields CDR1 SGDLS and CDR2 YYNGEE. This CDR3 comprises 15 residues. For the CDR3, the DNA is TGTGCCAGCAGCGGAACGGGACTAGCCGCGAATGAGCAGTTCTTC. Its translation: CASSGTGLAANEQFF.

V usage is TRBV2 and J usage is TRBJ1-2; a weak D match, TRBD1 (5 bases). V was cut by 8 bases and J by 3 bases, with 22 bases left in between. CDR1 and CDR2 from the germline V gene are SNHLY and FYNNEI. CDR3 length: 16 amino acids. The CDR3 sequence is CASDGGDAAPDYGYTF. CDR3 nucleotides: TGTGCCAGCGATGGAGGGGACGCGGCGCCCGACTATGGCTACACCTTC.

The genes are TRBV4-2 and TRBJ2-5, with 12 bases identical to TRBD2. J lost 3 bases, V lost 1 base, and 9 bases had no gene match. The CDR3 runs 18 residues. Germline V gene sequence: CDR1 LGHNA, CDR2 YNFKEQ. In DNA, the CDR3 is TGTGCCAGCAGCCAAGCCCGGCTAGCGGGGGGGCCAGAAGAGACCCAGTACTTC. It is translated as CASSQARLAGGPEETQYF.

J is TRBJ2-1 and V is TRBV28; D unresolved. V lost 2 bases and J 8 bases, leaving 10 bases between the germline ends. In germline, CDR1 is MDHEN, CDR2 SYDVKM. The CDR3 covers 13 residues. CDR3 DNA sequence: TGTGCCAGCAGTTTACAGAAAGGCGATGAGCAGTTCTTC. Its translation: CASSLQKGDEQFF.

The sample holds a few counts of this clone. This rearrangement joins TRBV6-2 or TRBV6-3 to TRBJ2-7; 7 bases map to TRBD1. V gave up 0 bases and J gave up 1 base; unmatched junction bases: 3. The CDR3 totals 15 residues. CDR1 is MNHEY and CDR2 is SVGEGT in the germline V gene. The CDR3 DNA sequence: TGTGCCAGCAGTTACTCGGGGACAGAGTCCTACGAGCAGTACTTC. Its translation: CASSYSGTESYEQYF.

The chain is built from TRBV9 and TRBJ1-1; TRBD1 matches 7 bases. CDR1 is SGDLS and CDR2 is YYNGEE in the germline V gene. CDR3 length equals 18 residues. V shed 0 bases and J 3 bases; nucleotides not matched to a gene: 14. CDR3 bases: TGTGCCAGCAGCGTAGACCCGGACAGGCCAGCGTGGGACACTGAAGCTTTCTTT. It codes for CASSVDPDRPAWDTEAFF. The whole variable domain, filled in from reference TRBV9 and TRBJ1-1, reads DSGVTQTPKHLITATGQRVTLRCSPRSGDLSVYWYQQSLDQGLQFLIQYYNGEERAKGNILERFSAQQFPDLHSELNLSSLELGDSALYFCASSVDPDRPAWDTEAFFGQGTRLTVV.

The chain employs TRBV30 and TRBJ2-7, with D unresolved. This CDR3 region has 12 residues. Trimming pared 0 bases from V and 6 bases from J, leaving 9 bases between. The V gene's germline CDR1 is GTSNPN and CDR2 SVGIG (reference sequence). This chain's CDR3 is CAWSVAGSEQYF. CDR3 bases: TGTGCCTGGAGTGTAGCCGGGTCCGAGCAGTACTTC.

The V and J genes are TRBV6-5 and TRBJ1-5, with D tentatively TRBD1 (5 bases). Trimming stripped 4 bases from V and 4 bases from J, with 8 bases between. Germline CDR1 reads MNHEY; CDR2 reads SVGAGI. This CDR3 spans 13 amino acids. CDR3: CASSSTENQPQHF. The CDR3 DNA reads TGTGCCAGCAGTTCGACAGAAAATCAGCCCCAGCATTTT.

The chain carries TRBV6-2 or TRBV6-3 and TRBJ2-6; D not certain. The CDR3 has 17 residues. The germline V and J ends were trimmed by 2 bases and 0 bases, with 11 bases remaining between them. The germline V gene encodes CDR1 MNHEY and CDR2 SVGEGT. As DNA, the CDR3 is TGTGCCAGCAGTTACAGAGTTTCCTACTCTGGGGCCAACGTCCTGACTTTC. As protein: CASSYRVSYSGANVLTF.

The V gene is TRBV6-4, the J gene TRBJ1-2, with D possibly matching TRBD1 (5 bases). CDR1 is MRHNA, CDR2 SNTAGT, per germline. The germline V and J ends were trimmed by 2 bases and 7 bases, with 20 bases remaining between them. The CDR3 is 16 residues long. CDR3 nucleotides: TGTGCCAGCAGTGACACCCTGGGACCTTTTCCATCTGGCTACACCTTC. The encoded protein is CASSDTLGPFPSGYTF.

This sequence joins TRBV12-3 or TRBV12-4 and TRBJ1-2, with D tentatively TRBD1 (5 bases). The CDR3 sequence is 12 residues long. The V gene lost 8 bases and the J gene lost 7 bases, with 14 bases spanning the gap. This CDR3 reads CASGGGRGGYTF. DNA for the CDR3: TGTGCCAGCGGTGGGGGAAGAGGTGGCTACACCTTC.

This chain links TRBV7-6 with TRBJ1-1; D not resolved. The CDR3 is 16 residues long. V gave up 5 bases and J gave up 0 bases, with 16 bases separating them. Germline V gene data show CDR1 as SGHVS and CDR2 as FNYEAQ. CDR3 sequence (DNA): TGTGCCAGCAGCAACCGTCCACACAAGCTGAACACTGAAGCTTTCTTT. As protein: CASSNRPHKLNTEAFF.

The genes are TRBV28 and TRBJ1-2; D remains ambiguous. Trimming cost V 3 bases and J 6 bases, with 11 bases left between them. CDR3 length: 13 residues. The germline V gene encodes CDR1 MDHEN and CDR2 SYDVKM. DNA of the CDR3: TGTGCCAGCAGTTTTAGGCTTGGGGATGGCTACACCTTC. This translates into CASSFRLGDGYTF.

This rearrangement joins TRBV5-1 to TRBJ2-7, with D possibly being TRBD1 or TRBD2 (5 bases each). The CDR3 runs 16 residues. CDR1 SGHRS and CDR2 YFSETQ come from the germline V gene. Trimming cost V 0 bases and J 4 bases, with 17 bases left between them. CDR3 coding DNA: TGCGCCAGCAGCTTGGCCTCGGGGACGGTTGGATACGAGCAGTACTTC. Translation gives CASSLASGTVGYEQYF.

The chain uses TRBV5-5 and TRBJ1-3; D ambiguous. Per germline, CDR1 SGHKS and CDR2 YYEKEE (reference sequence). The V and J ends lost 0 bases and 2 bases respectively, with 9 bases between them. This CDR3 spans 15 amino acids. The CDR3 is CASSLAPGPGNTIYF. The CDR3 DNA sequence: TGTGCCAGCAGCTTGGCCCCGGGCCCTGGAAACACCATATATTTT.

V is TRBV6-2 or TRBV6-3 and J is TRBJ2-7; D gene ambiguous. The CDR3 spans 15 residues. V lost 2 bases and J lost 0, with 11 bases in between. CDR1 and CDR2 (germline): MNHEY, SVGEGT. CDR3 in DNA: TGTGCCAGCAGTTACCAGGACGAATCCTCCTACGAGCAGTACTTC. This sequence encodes CASSYQDESSYEQYF.

This clone was seen once. The chain is built from TRBV11-3 and TRBJ1-5, with D maybe TRBD1 (5 bases). The CDR3 covers 14 residues. Germline V CDR1 and CDR2: SGHNT, YENEEA. Trimming removed 3 bases from V and 2 bases from J, with 8 bases in between. CDR3: CASSLWGGNQPQHF. The CDR3, as DNA: TGTGCCAGCAGCTTGTGGGGGGGCAATCAGCCCCAGCATTTT.

The rearrangement joins TRBV6-6 to TRBJ2-7; possible D gene TRBD2, 5 bases. This CDR3 comprises 15 residues. The V gene lost 2 bases and the J gene lost 5 bases, with 16 bases spanning the gap. The germline V gene has CDR1 MNHNY and CDR2 SVGAGI (reference sequence). CDR3 region: CASSYVNEGTNEQYF. DNA for the CDR3: TGTGCCAGCAGTTACGTAAACGAGGGTACCAACGAGCAGTACTTC.